This TCR beta chain was recovered during a study of CD8 T cells in Susac syndrome. Looking at the study overall: Clinical remission applied to roughly 8 sequenced Susac syndrome patients, and more than five had active disease.

The CDR3 runs 12 residues. The germline CDR1 and CDR2 sequences are SGHDT and YYEEEE. V was shortened by 3 bases and J by 5 bases, with 9 bases between the two germline ends. Findings of the study overall: Susac-specific public clones in total CD8+ repertoires numbered about 17; in CD8+ TEMRA repertoires, they numbered a few.

For this clonotype: Its antigen is as yet unknown.

A quantity of roughly 0.5 to 1 ug RNA underwent reverse transcription using random hexamers. Amplification of TCR beta CDR3 across 54 Vbeta and 13 Jbeta was performed with immunoSEQ multiplex PCR. TCRdb re-called the immunoSEQ multiplex PCR reads through MiXCR, storing one row per CDR3 protein. This table holds 95,000 to 150,000 distinct CDR3 sequences, about 95% found once. Sequencing was done on a sample of CD8+ T cells from PBMCs. The TCR originated in a human donor with Susac syndrome. The gene calls are TRBV5-6 and TRBJ2-7; unclear D gene. CDR3 sequence reads: CASSSPSDEQYF. The CDR3 coding sequence is TGTGCCAGCAGCTCCCCTAGTGACGAGCAGTACTTC.